A single sample gave rise to the 3 T cell receptor beta chains below, sequenced in a study of T cell responses to AZD1222 COVID-19 vaccine. Data came from immunoSEQ multiplex PCR; TCRdb stores just in-frame clones and leaves some out. The repertoire has over 85,000 clones, about 86% of them found once; the top ten carry about 5%. Sequences were derived from peripheral blood, sampled on day 0 of AZD1222 vaccination. Source of these receptors: an adult in good health.

This rearrangement joins TRBV29-1 to TRBJ1-1; 9 bases line up with TRBD1. V was clipped by 0 bases and J by 9 bases; unmatched bases: 2. This CDR3 is built from 12 residues. The V gene's germline CDR1 is SQVTM and CDR2 ANQGSEA. The CDR3 reads CSVEEGTGKAFF. The CDR3 nucleotides are TGCAGCGTTGAAGAAGGGACAGGGAAAGCTTTCTTT.

V is TRBV7-2 and J is TRBJ2-5; no clear D gene. CDR1 is SGHTA and CDR2 is FQGNSA in the germline V gene. V was shortened by 3 bases and J by 8 bases, with 13 bases between the two germline ends. This CDR3 spans 13 amino acids. The DNA for the CDR3 is TGTGCCAGCAGCTTCGACCGGAGAGCTACCCAGTACTTC. It is translated as CASSFDRRATQYF.

J is TRBJ2-3 and V is TRBV21-1; the table's D call, TRBD2, has no DNA check behind it. TRBV21-1 is a known pseudogene. CDR3 length: 16 amino acids. CDR3 region: CASSKVWDGSPDTQYF. CDR3 nucleotide sequence: TGTGCCAGCAGCAAAGTATGGGACGGGAGCCCAGATACGCAGTATTTT.